This T cell receptor (beta chain) was sequenced in a study of response to subunit inactivated influenza vaccine. MiXCR was run by TCRdb on the RT-PCR reads, yielding one entry per CDR3 protein. The sample records about 540,000 distinct CDR3 sequences, approximately 22% being singletons. In germline, CDR1 is SGHRS, CDR2 YFSETQ. This CDR3 region has 16 residues. Trimming at V came to 2 bases and at J to 1 base, leaving 5 bases not matched to a gene. This same sample was also taken into another study, of T cells expressing NK-cell markers. From that second work: TCR beta cDNA was made by 5'RACE template switching with UMIs. Whether expanded NKG2C-expressing T cell clones recognize HCMV is unknown.

This material consisted of CD4+ T cells sorted from PBMCs, taken roughly 13 days after vaccination. The receptor was derived from a man between 50 and 59 years old who received an inactivated influenza vaccine. The rearrangement joins TRBV5-1 to TRBJ2-5; 10 nucleotides match TRBD1. The CDR3 DNA follows: TGCGCCAGCAGCTTTTCGGGACAGGGGAGCCAAGAGACCCAGTACTTC. Protein: CASSFSGQGSQETQYF.